This TCR beta chain was captured in a study of beta chain features in type 1 diabetes. Study findings and constraints: TCRB rearrangement may or may not be influenced by HLA type; here this remained unresolved.

Comments on this clone: The antigen is unknown.

The authors reverse transcribed all of the isolated RNA, so sequencing captured expressed TCRB transcripts. The method was immunoSEQ multiplex PCR; TCRdb's version includes in-frame clones alone and lacks a portion of them. The sample holds 350,000 to 400,000 clones, more than 12% seen once. The germline V and J ends were trimmed by 4 bases and 0 bases, with 12 bases remaining between them. This CDR3 has 16 residues. Per the germline V gene, CDR1 is SNHLY and CDR2 is FYNNEI. The rearrangement joins TRBV2 to TRBJ1-4; TRBD1 is a possible D gene (5 bases). This TCR was recovered from a woman between 18 and 29 years old in good health. The sequenced material came from naive CD4+ T cells from blood. CDR3 region: CASSVQGYATNEKLFF. CDR3 DNA: TGTGCCAGCAGTGTCCAGGGATACGCAACTAATGAAAAACTGTTTTTT. Full variable domain (outside the CDR3, taken from reference TRBV2 and TRBJ1-4): EPEVTQTPSHQVTQMGQEVILRCVPISNHLYFYWYRQILGQKVEFLVSFYNNEISEKSEIFDDQFSVERPDGSNFTLKIRSTKLEDSAMYFCASSVQGYATNEKLFFGSGTQLSVL.